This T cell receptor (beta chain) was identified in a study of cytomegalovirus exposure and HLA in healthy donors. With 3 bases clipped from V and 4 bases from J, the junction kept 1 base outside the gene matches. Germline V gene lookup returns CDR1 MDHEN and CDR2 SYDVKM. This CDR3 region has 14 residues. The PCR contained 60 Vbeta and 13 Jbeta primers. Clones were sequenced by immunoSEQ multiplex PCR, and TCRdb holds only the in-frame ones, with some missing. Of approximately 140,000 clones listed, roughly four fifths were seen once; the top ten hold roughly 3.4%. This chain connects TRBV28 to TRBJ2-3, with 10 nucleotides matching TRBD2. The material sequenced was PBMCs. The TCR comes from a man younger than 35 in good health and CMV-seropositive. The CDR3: CASSFLAGADTQYF. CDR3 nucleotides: TGTGCCAGCAGTTTTCTAGCGGGGGCAGATACGCAGTATTTT.